These T cell receptor beta chains were read from a single sample in a study of fetal regulatory T cell absence and autoimmunity. Sequenced by immunoSEQ multiplex PCR; TCRdb stores in-frame clones only, minus some. This sample has 95,000 or so clones, with roughly 78% found just once. Sequencing was performed on pancreas tissue. These receptors were obtained from a male donor with IPEX syndrome. Both conserved end residues are part of each CDR3.

17,TRBV7-9,TRBJ2-7,CASSFQTSGRTPYEQYF
15,TRBV5-1,TRBJ2-3,CASSGGLAGLDTQYF
19,TRBV7-9,TRBJ2-7,CASSPCPTCYRDRAYEQYF
16,TRBV9,TRBJ2-5,CASSPRGGFSVETQYF
13,TRBV10-3,TRBJ2-7,CAISERTLYEQYF
11,TRBV27,TRBJ2-1,CASSKYNEQFF
14,TRBV5-1,TRBJ2-5,CASSLEGLGETQYF
13,TRBV6-5,TRBJ2-1,CASSYLLGREQFF
12,TRBV5-1,TRBJ1-3,CARDSSGNTIYF
15,TRBV6-5,TRBJ2-5,CASSYLGRSEETQYF
15,TRBV6-5,TRBJ2-7,CASSYALAATYEQYF
11,TRBV13,TRBJ2-7,CASSFAYEQYF
14,TRBV13,TRBJ1-4,CASSLGQGGEKLFF
15,TRBV30,TRBJ1-3,CAWSVRRETGNTIYF
11,TRBV4-1,TRBJ1-1,CASRGGTEAFF
16,TRBV4-1,TRBJ2-2,CASSHPTSGGAGELFF
14,TRBV12-5,TRBJ1-2,CASGFHRGPYGYTF
15,TRBV18,TRBJ2-5,CASSQIRDLSGTQYF
14,TRBV6-5,TRBJ1-5,CASSYGHSNQPQHF
15,TRBV7-9,TRBJ2-1,CASSLGSGSYNEQFF
14,TRBV13,TRBJ2-2,CASSRDANTGELFF
14,TRBV4-2,TRBJ2-1,CASSQDTGRNEQFF
13,TRBV5-1,TRBJ1-2,CASSLVRRNGYTF
11,TRBV2,TRBJ2-7,CASRDTYEQYF
13,TRBV5-1,TRBJ1-2,CASSPRQGNGYTF
10,TRBV6-5,TRBJ2-7,CASGTGEQYF
13,TRBV5-4,TRBJ1-3,CASSLYSGNTIYF
12,TRBV7-9,TRBJ2-7,CASSLDPYEQYF
13,TRBV6-5,TRBJ1-2,CASLRTGRYGYTF
14,TRBV5-1,TRBJ1-5,CASSLYPGDQPQHF
15,TRBV7-9,TRBJ1-2,CASSLGTGGEYGYTF
12,TRBV5-4,TRBJ2-3,CASSTGGDTQYF
13,TRBV7-2,TRBJ2-7,CASSLARGREQYF
16,TRBV6-5,TRBJ2-5,CASSYSLAGVQETQYF
11,TRBV6-1,TRBJ2-3,CASSEGDTQYF
17,TRBV19,TRBJ1-5,CASSIDSGRPSNQPQHF
15,TRBV6-6,TRBJ2-3,CASSYGRVSTDTQYF
13,TRBV10-3,TRBJ2-5,CAIRDVTRETQYF
19,TRBV4-1,TRBJ2-7,CASSQYHGTSPLSLYEQYF